This passage covers 31 T cell receptor beta chains from one sample sequenced in a study of response to subunit inactivated influenza vaccine. MiXCR was run by TCRdb on the RT-PCR reads, yielding one entry per CDR3 protein. The sample lists some 800,000 distinct CDR3 sequences, 21% occurring once. The sequencing here drew on PBMCs from blood, taken 5 to 6 days after vaccination. These TCRs come from a man aged 50-59 years who received an inactivated influenza vaccine.

This clonotype was recorded many times. The chain joins TRBV12-3 or TRBV12-4 to TRBJ1-1; perhaps TRBD1 as D (6 bases). The germline V and J ends were trimmed by 6 bases and 4 bases, with 12 bases remaining between them. The CDR3 spans 13 residues. The chain's CDR3 is CASRSGVSTEAFF. DNA of the CDR3: TGTGCCAGCAGATCAGGGGTGTCCACTGAAGCTTTCTTT.

This clonotype showed up just a few times. The J gene is TRBJ1-2, the V gene TRBV7-9; TRBD1 matches at 7 bases. CDR1 is SEHNR, CDR2 FQNEAQ, per germline (reference sequence). V lost 5 bases and J lost 9; bases outside the gene matches: 12. This CDR3 comprises 14 residues. Here the CDR3 DNA reads TGTGCCAGCAGCACCGATGACAGGGCAGCTAGCTACACCTTC. Translated, it gives CASSTDDRAASYTF.

CDR3 sequence: CASSPWTENTEAFF. The DNA of the CDR3 is TGTGCCAGCAGTCCCTGGACAGAGAACACTGAAGCTTTCTTT. The chain has TRBV12-3 or TRBV12-4 and TRBJ1-1, with a weak D call TRBD1 (6 bases). This CDR3 contains 14 residues. With 5 bases removed from V and 1 base from J, the gap between germline ends came to 11 bases.

The rearrangement links TRBV6-2 or TRBV6-3 to TRBJ2-1; D not resolved. The CDR3 runs 13 residues. CDR1 is MNHEY, CDR2 SVGEGT, per germline. Trimming pared 5 bases from V and 5 bases from J, leaving 10 bases between. In DNA, the CDR3 is TGTGCCAGCAGTCTGTATAGAAACAATGAGCAGTTCTTC. This encodes CASSLYRNNEQFF.

This clonotype was seen a few times. The CDR3 region is CSVEDRLNTEAFF. CDR3 in DNA: TGCAGCGTTGAGGACAGACTGAACACTGAAGCTTTCTTT. This chain links TRBV29-1 with TRBJ1-1, with D possibly being TRBD1 (6 bases). CDR1 is SQVTM, CDR2 ANQGSEA, per germline. V was trimmed by 3 bases and J by 0 bases, leaving 8 bases between them. This CDR3 region has 13 residues.

The chain combines TRBV10-3 with TRBJ1-2; 10 nucleotides agree with TRBD1. The CDR3 extends over 16 amino acids. V gave up 4 bases and J gave up 2 bases; unmatched junction bases: 7. The germline V gene has CDR1 ENHRY and CDR2 SYGVKD. CDR3 residues: CAISGSRGQGNYGYTF. The CDR3 bases are TGTGCCATCAGTGGAAGCCGGGGACAGGGGAACTATGGCTACACCTTC.

The chain combines TRBV6-1 with TRBJ2-7; D remains ambiguous. Trimming took off 1 base at V and 3 bases at J, with 7 bases between the two ends. The germline V gene encodes CDR1 MNHNS and CDR2 SASEGT. The CDR3 has 13 amino acids. The CDR3 spells CASSEVGGYEQYF. In DNA form, the CDR3 reads TGTGCCAGCAGTGAAGTGGGTGGCTACGAGCAGTACTTC.

At least ten counts were recorded for this clonotype. The rearrangement links TRBV12-3 or TRBV12-4 to TRBJ2-1; D call uncertain. The CDR3 spans 10 residues. V was cut by 5 bases and J by 8 bases, with 4 bases left in between. CDR3 residues: CASSAHEQFF. The CDR3 bases are TGTGCCAGCAGTGCTCATGAGCAGTTCTTC.

This clonotype turned up a few times. The CDR3, as DNA: TGTGCCTGGAGGGACGGGGGTAATTCACCCCTCCACTTT. Its protein product is CAWRDGGNSPLHF. The V gene is TRBV30, the J gene TRBJ1-6; a weak D match, TRBD1 (5 bases). Germline CDR1 and CDR2: GTSNPN and SVGIG (reference sequence). The CDR3 sequence is 13 residues long. With 3 bases removed from V and 6 bases from J, the gap between germline ends came to 9 bases.

Many counts were recorded for this clonotype. This chain uses TRBV29-1 with TRBJ2-2, with 10 nucleotides matching TRBD2. Unmatched junction bases numbered 8, after V lost 0 bases and J lost 7 bases. Germline V CDR1 and CDR2: SQVTM, ANQGSEA. The CDR3 is 16 amino acids. The chain's CDR3 is CSVEDQREGRFGELFF. DNA for the CDR3: TGCAGCGTTGAAGACCAGCGGGAGGGCCGGTTCGGGGAGCTGTTTTTT.

The rearrangement joins TRBV6-1 to TRBJ2-4, with 8 bases fitting TRBD1. The CDR3 spans 15 residues. The trim removed 5 bases at V and 3 bases at J, leaving 6 bases unmatched. The germline V gene has CDR1 MNHNS and CDR2 SASEGT. In nucleotides, the CDR3 is TGTGCCAGCAGTCAAAGGACAGGGAGCAAAAACATTCAGTACTTC. Translation: CASSQRTGSKNIQYF.

The chain uses TRBV19 and TRBJ1-1; 7 nucleotides match TRBD1. The CDR3 totals 14 residues. Germline-derived CDR1 and CDR2 are LNHDA and SQIVND (reference sequence). With V trimmed by 7 bases and J by 3 bases, 8 bases remained unmatched. The chain's CDR3 is CASTPGGLHTEAFF. The CDR3 DNA is TGTGCCAGTACCCCAGGGGGGCTGCACACTGAAGCTTTCTTT.

The chain combines TRBV7-9 with TRBJ2-7, with 8 bases lining up with TRBD2. The CDR3 contains 16 residues. V was clipped by 5 bases and J by 0 bases; unmatched bases: 9. CDR1 and CDR2 (germline): SEHNR, FQNEAQ (reference sequence). DNA for the CDR3: TGTGCCAGCAGCCCAAGGGCGGGGGGCCACTCCTACGAGCAGTACTTC. Translation gives CASSPRAGGHSYEQYF.

This clonotype was found many times. The chain recombines TRBV12-3 or TRBV12-4 with TRBJ1-5; D gene unclear. Trimming removed 6 bases from V and 3 bases from J, with 15 bases in between. The CDR3 consists of 15 residues. CDR3 residues: CASSPGQASNQPQHF. The CDR3, as DNA: TGTGCCAGCAGCCCCGGCCAGGCTTCCAATCAGCCCCAGCATTTT.

The table lists this clonotype with a few counts. The rearrangement links TRBV5-1 to TRBJ2-7; no firm D call. Trimming removed 3 bases from V and 2 bases from J, with 9 bases in between. Germline V CDR1 and CDR2: SGHRS, YFSETQ. The CDR3 is made up of 13 amino acids. CDR3 sequence: CASSSHSAYEQYF. DNA for the CDR3: TGCGCCAGCAGCTCCCATAGTGCCTACGAGCAGTACTTC.

This clonotype occurred a few times. V and J are TRBV20-1 and TRBJ2-2, with 8 bases lining up with TRBD1. The CDR3 extends over 13 amino acids. CDR1 and CDR2 from the germline V gene are DFQATT and SNEGSKA (reference sequence). V lost 6 bases and J lost 4; bases outside the gene matches: 4. CDR3 loop: CSAKDRATGELFF. The CDR3 bases are TGCAGTGCCAAGGACAGGGCCACCGGGGAGCTGTTTTTT.

The chain recombines TRBV4-3 with TRBJ2-1; D uncertain. Germline loops: CDR1 LGHNA, CDR2 YSLEER. With 0 bases removed from V and 0 bases from J, the gap between germline ends came to 9 bases. The CDR3 sequence is 16 residues long. This chain's CDR3 is CASSQDGRNSYNEQFF. As DNA, the CDR3 is TGCGCCAGCAGCCAAGATGGACGGAACTCCTACAATGAGCAGTTCTTC.

Only one count was recorded for this clonotype. The chain links TRBV10-2 to TRBJ2-2; D remains ambiguous. The germline CDR1 and CDR2 sequences are WSHSY and SAAADI. The CDR3 has 15 amino acids. Trimming left V 3 bases short and J 1 base short, with 9 bases between. The chain's CDR3 is CASSDSSLNTGELFF. The CDR3 nucleotides are TGCGCCAGCAGTGACTCTTCACTGAACACCGGGGAGCTGTTTTTT.

The chain uses TRBV13 and TRBJ2-7, with 13 positions matching TRBD2. With 0 bases clipped from V and 0 bases from J, the junction kept 2 bases outside the gene matches. Germline V gene lookup returns CDR1 PRHDT and CDR2 FYEKMQ (reference sequence). The CDR3 sequence is 17 residues long. The CDR3 protein is CASSLGGLAGSSYEQYF. For the CDR3, the DNA is TGTGCCAGCAGCTTAGGGGGACTAGCGGGGAGCTCCTACGAGCAGTACTTC.

This sequence joins TRBV4-3 and TRBJ1-5; D is unresolved. The CDR3 has 15 residues. V was cut by 0 bases and J by 4 bases, with 10 bases left in between. The germline V gene encodes CDR1 LGHNA and CDR2 YSLEER. The DNA of the CDR3 is TGCGCCAGCAGCCAAGATTGGGCAGTAAATCAGCCCCAGCATTTT. Its protein is CASSQDWAVNQPQHF.

The rearrangement uses TRBV11-2 and TRBJ2-5; no firm D call. Looked up from germline, CDR1 is SGHAT and CDR2 is FQNNGV. The CDR3 contains 15 residues. The V end lost 1 base, the J end lost 5 bases, and 14 bases lay between the germline ends. The CDR3 loop is CASSLGPGFAETQYF. The CDR3 DNA follows: TGTGCCAGCAGCTTAGGCCCCGGGTTCGCGGAGACCCAGTACTTC.

About this clonotype: A single base separates this from a much larger clone, so it may be a read error. CDR3 sequence: CSGGSWNEQFF. The CDR3 region has the DNA TGCAGCGGCGGGAGCTGGAATGAGCAGTTCTTC. The V gene is TRBV29-1, the J gene TRBJ2-1; TRBD2 agrees at 7 bases. Germline V gene lookup returns CDR1 SQVTM and CDR2 ANQGSEA. CDR3 length: 11 residues. V shed 7 bases and J 7 bases; nucleotides not matched to a gene: 4.

This rearrangement joins TRBV2 to TRBJ1-2, with 10 bases lining up with TRBD1. Germline V gene data show CDR1 as SNHLY and CDR2 as FYNNEI. This CDR3 is 15 amino acids long. V was pared by 4 bases and J by 6 bases, with 8 bases of the junction left unmatched. As DNA, the CDR3 is TGTGCCAGCAGTGGACCCGGGACAGGGGTGAATGGCTACACCTTC. This sequence encodes CASSGPGTGVNGYTF.

The chain recombines TRBV7-9 with TRBJ2-1; D uncertain. V dropped 5 bases and J dropped 0 bases, with 11 bases sitting between them. The CDR3 has 15 amino acids. CDR1 and CDR2 (germline): SEHNR, FQNEAQ (reference sequence). This chain's CDR3 is CASSKGPYSYNEQFF. CDR3 coding DNA: TGTGCCAGCAGCAAAGGACCGTACTCCTACAATGAGCAGTTCTTC.

The chain combines TRBV9 with TRBJ2-7; D tentatively fits TRBD1 or TRBD2 (5 bases each). This CDR3 region has 15 residues. Trimming removed 0 bases at V and 3 bases at J, with 13 bases between. Looked up from germline, CDR1 is SGDLS and CDR2 is YYNGEE. Written as DNA, the CDR3 is TGTGCCAGCAGCGTAGGCCAGGGACGGGGCTACGAGCAGTACTTC. Its translation: CASSVGQGRGYEQYF.

This chain connects TRBV6-1 to TRBJ1-1; no firm D call. V lost 8 bases to trimming and J lost 5 bases, with 6 bases between them. Germline values: CDR1 MNHNS, CDR2 SASEGT. The CDR3 runs to 10 residues. The DNA for the CDR3 is TGTGCCAGCTCAGTGACTGAAGCTTTCTTT. Protein product: CASSVTEAFF.

The rearrangement joins TRBV20-1 to TRBJ2-5, with TRBD1 matching 7 bases. This CDR3 contains 15 residues. Germline V gene lookup returns CDR1 DFQATT and CDR2 SNEGSKA (reference sequence). The junction had 9 bases not matched to a gene; V was cut back by 5 bases and J by 0 bases. CDR3 sequence: CSAASVTGNQETQYF. As DNA, the CDR3 is TGCAGTGCTGCCTCCGTGACAGGGAACCAAGAGACCCAGTACTTC.

The chain employs TRBV4-2 and TRBJ2-1; 9 bases are shared with TRBD2. The junction had 15 bases not matched to a gene; V was cut back by 1 base and J by 8 bases. This CDR3 has 18 amino acids. In germline, CDR1 is LGHNA, CDR2 YNFKEQ. CDR3 DNA sequence: TGTGCCAGCAGCCAAGCGTCGTACGGGCGGGGGGGCGGCGATGAGCAGTTCTTC. Amino acid sequence: CASSQASYGRGGGDEQFF.

The chain carries TRBV6-1 and TRBJ2-5, with unresolved D. The CDR3 covers 14 residues. Germline CDR1 MNHNS, CDR2 SASEGT. The V end was cut by 1 base, the J end by 5 bases, with 11 bases between. The CDR3 sequence is CASSEVLGPETQYF. In DNA, the CDR3 is TGTGCCAGCAGTGAAGTTCTGGGTCCGGAGACCCAGTACTTC.

This clonotype was recorded a few times. V and J are TRBV7-6 and TRBJ2-5; 8 bases agree with TRBD2. The germline V gene has CDR1 SGHVS and CDR2 FNYEAQ. V dropped 0 bases and J dropped 5; count of bases not matched to a gene: 11. The CDR3 extends over 17 amino acids. The CDR3 nucleotides read TGTGCCAGCAGCTTAGCGGGTAGCGGGAAAGGTTGGGAGACCCAGTACTTC. Encoded protein: CASSLAGSGKGWETQYF.

This clonotype was detected only a few times. This rearrangement joins TRBV5-6 to TRBJ2-2, with D possibly matching TRBD1 (5 bases). The CDR3 length is 15 residues. Germline values: CDR1 SGHDT, CDR2 YYEEEE. The V and J ends lost 4 bases and 5 bases respectively, with 15 bases between them. CDR3 in amino acids: CASSTLRVGTGELFF. The DNA for the CDR3 is TGTGCCAGCAGCACCCTCAGGGTGGGGACCGGGGAGCTGTTTTTT.